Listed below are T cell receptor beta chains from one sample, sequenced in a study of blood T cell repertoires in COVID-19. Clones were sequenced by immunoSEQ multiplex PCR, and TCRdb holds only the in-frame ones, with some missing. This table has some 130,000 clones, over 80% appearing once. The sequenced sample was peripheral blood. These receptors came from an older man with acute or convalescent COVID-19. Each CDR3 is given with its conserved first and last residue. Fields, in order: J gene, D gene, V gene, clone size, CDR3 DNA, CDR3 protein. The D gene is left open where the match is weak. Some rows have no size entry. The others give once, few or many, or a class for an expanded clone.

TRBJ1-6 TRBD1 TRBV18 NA TGTGCCAGCTCACCTCCAGGACAGGGCGGGTATAATTCACCCCTCCACTTT CASSPPGQGGYNSPLHF
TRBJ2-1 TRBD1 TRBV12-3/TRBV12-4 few TGTGCCAGCAGTCTCGACAGGGTTGAGCAGTTCTTC CASSLDRVEQFF
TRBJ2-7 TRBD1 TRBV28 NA TGTGCCACCCAGTGGACAGGGACCTACGAGCAGTACTTC CATQWTGTYEQYF
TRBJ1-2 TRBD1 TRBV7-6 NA TGTGCCAGCAGCTTAGGAGCTACAGGGGTCTATGGCTACACCTTC CASSLGATGVYGYTF
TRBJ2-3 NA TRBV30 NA TGTGCCTGGACCATAGGACTAAGCCCTAGCACAGATACGCAGTATTTT CAWTIGLSPSTDTQYF
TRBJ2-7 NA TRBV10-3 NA TGTGCCATCAGAGGGGCTGCACAATCCTCCTACGAGCAGTACTTC CAIRGAAQSSYEQYF
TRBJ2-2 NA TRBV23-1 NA TGCGCCAGCAGTCAATTGACAGCCACTAACACCGGGGAGCTGTTTTTT CASSQLTATNTGELFF
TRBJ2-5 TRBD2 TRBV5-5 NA TGTGCCAGCAGACGGAGCGGGGGGGCCGGGGAGACCCAGTACTTC CASRRSGGAGETQYF
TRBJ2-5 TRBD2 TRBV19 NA TGTGCCAGTAGTATCCAGGGGACTAGCGGGGTAGAGACCCAGTACTTC CASSIQGTSGVETQYF
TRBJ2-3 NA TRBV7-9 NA TGTGCCAGCAGCCGCCTCGACGGCGGGACAGATACGCAGTATTTT CASSRLDGGTDTQYF
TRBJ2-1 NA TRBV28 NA TGTGCCAGCAGTTTTCACGGGTATCAGTTCTTC CASSFHGYQFF
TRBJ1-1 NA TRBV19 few TGTGCCAGTAGTATAGAAGAGAGGGCTGAAGCTTTCTTT CASSIEERAEAFF
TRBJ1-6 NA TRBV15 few TGTGCCACCAGCAGAGAGTCAGACTTTAATTCACCCCTCCACTTT CATSRESDFNSPLHF
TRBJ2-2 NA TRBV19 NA TGTGCCAGTACCGAAACCCTAAGCACCGGGGAGCTGTTTTTT CASTETLSTGELFF
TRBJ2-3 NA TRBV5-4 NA TGTGCCAGCGGCCTCGCGGCACGGGATACGCAGTATTTT CASGLAARDTQYF
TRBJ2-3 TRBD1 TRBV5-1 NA TGCGCCAGCAGCTTGGTAATCAGGGGGTTGGCAGATACGCAGTATTTT CASSLVIRGLADTQYF